This is a list of T cell receptor beta chains from one sample in a study of CD8 T cells in ankylosing spondylitis. TCRdb redid the calling of the 5' RACE reads with MiXCR, one entry per CDR3 protein. There are under 250,000 distinct CDR3 sequences in the sample; around a quarter occur only once, and just over 6.5% lies in the top ten. Sequencing input: blood, either unsorted or a sorted T cell fraction (not recorded which). These receptors came from a male donor with ankylosing spondylitis or in good health (not recorded which). Each CDR3 is given with its conserved first and last residue. The D gene is left open where the match is weak. Not every row has a clone size; where given, it reads once, few, many or a size class.

CDR3nt: TGCAGTGCTAGTCTATTAGCTGAGCAGTTCTTC; CDR3aa: CSASLLAEQFF; v_gene: TRBV20-1; len: 11; j_gene: TRBJ2-1; d_gene: NA; abundance: NA
CDR3nt: TGTGCCATCAGTGCGCTCGAAGAGTCTGGGGAGCTGTTTTTT; CDR3aa: CAISALEESGELFF; v_gene: TRBV10-3; len: 14; j_gene: TRBJ2-2; d_gene: NA; abundance: many
CDR3nt: TGCAGTCCTTACGACAGGGACTATGGCTACACCTTC; CDR3aa: CSPYDRDYGYTF; v_gene: TRBV20-1; len: 12; j_gene: TRBJ1-2; d_gene: TRBD1; abundance: NA
CDR3nt: TGTGCCAGCAGCTTAGACCGGGGGGTGAACACTGAAGCTTTCTTT; CDR3aa: CASSLDRGVNTEAFF; v_gene: TRBV7-9; len: 15; j_gene: TRBJ1-1; d_gene: NA; abundance: NA
CDR3nt: TGTGCCAGCAGTTACTCGCGGGAGATAGACGAGCAGTTCTTC; CDR3aa: CASSYSREIDEQFF; v_gene: TRBV6-5; len: 14; j_gene: TRBJ2-1; d_gene: TRBD2; abundance: NA
CDR3nt: TGTGCCAGCAGTTTCGGACAGGGAGGCTTCACTGAAGCTTTCTTT; CDR3aa: CASSFGQGGFTEAFF; v_gene: TRBV12-3/TRBV12-4; len: 15; j_gene: TRBJ1-1; d_gene: TRBD1; abundance: NA
CDR3nt: TGTGCCAGCAGGCAGGGTCCCTACGAGCAGTACTTC; CDR3aa: CASRQGPYEQYF; v_gene: TRBV12-3/TRBV12-4; len: 12; j_gene: TRBJ2-7; d_gene: NA; abundance: many
CDR3nt: TGCAGCGCGGTCTCCGGGACAGGGGGAAACACCATATATTTT; CDR3aa: CSAVSGTGGNTIYF; v_gene: TRBV29-1; len: 14; j_gene: TRBJ1-3; d_gene: TRBD1; abundance: few
CDR3nt: TGTGCCAGCAGCTTGGACGGACAGGGCAATCAGCCCCAGCATTTT; CDR3aa: CASSLDGQGNQPQHF; v_gene: TRBV7-9; len: 15; j_gene: TRBJ1-5; d_gene: TRBD1; abundance: many
CDR3nt: TGCAGCGTGGGGGGTGGCTCCTCGAACACCGGGGAGCTGTTTTTT; CDR3aa: CSVGGGSSNTGELFF; v_gene: TRBV29-1; len: 15; j_gene: TRBJ2-2; d_gene: NA; abundance: few
CDR3nt: TGCAGTGCTAGAGACGGGACCCAAAATTATTTT; CDR3aa: CSARDGTQNYF; v_gene: TRBV20-1; len: 11; j_gene: TRBJ2-3; d_gene: NA; abundance: many
CDR3nt: TGCAGGGGAGAGTCAGCCAAAAACATTCAGTACTTC; CDR3aa: CRGESAKNIQYF; v_gene: TRBV20-1; len: 12; j_gene: TRBJ2-4; d_gene: NA; abundance: once
CDR3nt: TGTGCCAGCAGTTTAATACCTGGGCAAGAGACCCAGTACTTC; CDR3aa: CASSLIPGQETQYF; v_gene: TRBV12-3/TRBV12-4; len: 14; j_gene: TRBJ2-5; d_gene: NA; abundance: once
CDR3nt: TGTGCCAGCAGTTTTGATACTGCCTACGAGCAGTACTTC; CDR3aa: CASSFDTAYEQYF; v_gene: TRBV12-3/TRBV12-4; len: 13; j_gene: TRBJ2-7; d_gene: NA; abundance: many
CDR3nt: TGTGCCAGCAGCCAAGTTAGAGAGACCCAGTACTTC; CDR3aa: CASSQVRETQYF; v_gene: TRBV4-2; len: 12; j_gene: TRBJ2-5; d_gene: NA; abundance: many
CDR3nt: TGTGCCAGCACTATTAGCGGGGTCTCCTACAATGAGCAGTTCTTC; CDR3aa: CASTISGVSYNEQFF; v_gene: TRBV12-3/TRBV12-4; len: 15; j_gene: TRBJ2-1; d_gene: TRBD2; abundance: NA
CDR3nt: TGCAGTGCTAGGAGACTAGCGGGAGCCTACGAGCAGTACTTC; CDR3aa: CSARRLAGAYEQYF; v_gene: TRBV20-1; len: 14; j_gene: TRBJ2-7; d_gene: TRBD2; abundance: few
CDR3nt: TGTGCCACCAGTGAAGGGACCGATCCCCAAGAGACCCAGTACTTC; CDR3aa: CATSEGTDPQETQYF; v_gene: TRBV24-1; len: 15; j_gene: TRBJ2-5; d_gene: NA; abundance: many
CDR3nt: TGCAGTGCTACTTTAGCGGGAGTTTATGAGACCCAGTACTTC; CDR3aa: CSATLAGVYETQYF; v_gene: TRBV20-1; len: 14; j_gene: TRBJ2-5; d_gene: TRBD2; abundance: NA
CDR3nt: TGCGCCAGCAGCTTGGGACTAGCGGGGCGCACAGATACGCAGTATTTT; CDR3aa: CASSLGLAGRTDTQYF; v_gene: TRBV5-1; len: 16; j_gene: TRBJ2-3; d_gene: TRBD2; abundance: NA
CDR3nt: TGTGCCAGCAGTTTATGGGGGAGAGGGGGCAAAGAGACCCAGTACTTC; CDR3aa: CASSLWGRGGKETQYF; v_gene: TRBV28; len: 16; j_gene: TRBJ2-5; d_gene: TRBD1; abundance: many
CDR3nt: TGTGCCAGCAGCTTAGACGCGCGCGCCGGTGAGCAGTTCTTC; CDR3aa: CASSLDARAGEQFF; v_gene: TRBV7-2; len: 14; j_gene: TRBJ2-1; d_gene: NA; abundance: NA
CDR3nt: TGCAGTGCCAGTTCGACAGATTCAGATACGCAGTATTTT; CDR3aa: CSASSTDSDTQYF; v_gene: TRBV20-1; len: 13; j_gene: TRBJ2-3; d_gene: NA; abundance: NA
CDR3nt: TGTGCCAGCAGCTCTATAGCGGGAGGGACCCCCGGGGAGCTGTTTTTT; CDR3aa: CASSSIAGGTPGELFF; v_gene: TRBV5-4; len: 16; j_gene: TRBJ2-2; d_gene: TRBD2; abundance: many
CDR3nt: TGTGCCAGCAGCTTACACCAGCAAGATACGCAGTATTTT; CDR3aa: CASSLHQQDTQYF; v_gene: TRBV11-3; len: 13; j_gene: TRBJ2-3; d_gene: NA; abundance: NA
CDR3nt: TGTGCCAGTAGTCCCGCAGGGGTCGGGGCCAACGTCCTGACTTTC; CDR3aa: CASSPAGVGANVLTF; v_gene: TRBV19; len: 15; j_gene: TRBJ2-6; d_gene: NA; abundance: NA
CDR3nt: TGCGCCAGCAGCCAAGATCTCCTAGCAGGCGAGACCCAGTACTTC; CDR3aa: CASSQDLLAGETQYF; v_gene: TRBV4-3; len: 15; j_gene: TRBJ2-5; d_gene: NA; abundance: few
CDR3nt: TGTGCCAGCAGCCTGGACGTGATGAGCACAGATACGCAGTATTTT; CDR3aa: CASSLDVMSTDTQYF; v_gene: TRBV5-5; len: 15; j_gene: TRBJ2-3; d_gene: NA; abundance: many
CDR3nt: TGTGCCAGCAGCTCCACTGCAGGACGGCAGTACTTC; CDR3aa: CASSSTAGRQYF; v_gene: TRBV12-3/TRBV12-4; len: 12; j_gene: TRBJ2-7; d_gene: NA; abundance: many
CDR3nt: TGTGCCAGCAGCCATTCGGGGCAGGCGTATGGCTACACCTTC; CDR3aa: CASSHSGQAYGYTF; v_gene: TRBV12-3/TRBV12-4; len: 14; j_gene: TRBJ1-2; d_gene: NA; abundance: NA
CDR3nt: TGTGCCAGCAGTTCCCGTCTGGGGGGCGGTAATTCACCCCTCCACTTT; CDR3aa: CASSSRLGGGNSPLHF; v_gene: TRBV12-3/TRBV12-4; len: 16; j_gene: TRBJ1-6; d_gene: NA; abundance: NA
CDR3nt: TGTGCCAGCAGCGCCCCCCCGACCGACTACAATGAGCAGTTCTTC; CDR3aa: CASSAPPTDYNEQFF; v_gene: TRBV5-6; len: 15; j_gene: TRBJ2-1; d_gene: NA; abundance: NA
CDR3nt: TGTGCCAGCAGTGGCGCAGCCTACGAGCAGTACTTC; CDR3aa: CASSGAAYEQYF; v_gene: TRBV6-5; len: 12; j_gene: TRBJ2-7; d_gene: NA; abundance: few
CDR3nt: TGTGCCAGCAGCCAATCTTTTGCGGAGGGGGAAAAACTGTTTTTT; CDR3aa: CASSQSFAEGEKLFF; v_gene: TRBV3-1; len: 15; j_gene: TRBJ1-4; d_gene: NA; abundance: many
CDR3nt: TGTGCCACCAGCAGAGATGGGAAGGGGAATGAGCAGTTCTTC; CDR3aa: CATSRDGKGNEQFF; v_gene: TRBV15; len: 14; j_gene: TRBJ2-1; d_gene: NA; abundance: NA
CDR3nt: TGCAGTGCTAGAGACCTCACAGGCTCCTACGAGCAGTACTTC; CDR3aa: CSARDLTGSYEQYF; v_gene: TRBV20-1; len: 14; j_gene: TRBJ2-7; d_gene: NA; abundance: many
CDR3nt: TGCAGTGCTAGATCGGGTCAGACCGGGGAGCTGTTTTTT; CDR3aa: CSARSGQTGELFF; v_gene: TRBV20-1; len: 13; j_gene: TRBJ2-2; d_gene: NA; abundance: few
CDR3nt: TGTGCCAGCAGTTACTCTATCTCTGACTCATTCGGAGCTTTCTTT; CDR3aa: CASSYSISDSFGAFF; v_gene: TRBV6-5; len: 15; j_gene: TRBJ1-1; d_gene: NA; abundance: many
CDR3nt: TGCAGTGCTAGTGTCCTAGCGGGAGGACGCGAGCAGTTCTTC; CDR3aa: CSASVLAGGREQFF; v_gene: TRBV20-1; len: 14; j_gene: TRBJ2-1; d_gene: TRBD2; abundance: NA
CDR3nt: TGTGCCAGCAGCTCCCGACTAGGAGGCTACGAGCAGTACTTC; CDR3aa: CASSSRLGGYEQYF; v_gene: TRBV7-6; len: 14; j_gene: TRBJ2-7; d_gene: NA; abundance: NA
CDR3nt: TGCAGTGCCAGGACTAGCGGGCGACCGAACACCGGGGAGCTGTTTTTT; CDR3aa: CSARTSGRPNTGELFF; v_gene: TRBV20-1; len: 16; j_gene: TRBJ2-2; d_gene: TRBD2; abundance: NA
CDR3nt: TGTGCCAGCAGCTCCGGGAGGACAGGGGGCTATGGCTACACCTTC; CDR3aa: CASSSGRTGGYGYTF; v_gene: TRBV7-2; len: 15; j_gene: TRBJ1-2; d_gene: TRBD1; abundance: many
CDR3nt: TGTGCCAGCAGCTCCCCTGCGACTAGCGGAACCTACGAGCAGTACTTC; CDR3aa: CASSSPATSGTYEQYF; v_gene: TRBV7-9; len: 16; j_gene: TRBJ2-7; d_gene: TRBD2; abundance: NA
CDR3nt: TGTGCCAGCAGCTTAACGAGTTTGGGAGGCAATCAGCCCCAGCATTTT; CDR3aa: CASSLTSLGGNQPQHF; v_gene: TRBV7-8; len: 16; j_gene: TRBJ1-5; d_gene: NA; abundance: many
CDR3nt: TGTGCCATCAGGGACGGAAATCAGCCCCAGCATTTT; CDR3aa: CAIRDGNQPQHF; v_gene: TRBV10-3; len: 12; j_gene: TRBJ1-5; d_gene: NA; abundance: many
CDR3nt: TGCAGTGCTAGGTTTGGTAGCGAATTCACAGATACGCAGTATTTT; CDR3aa: CSARFGSEFTDTQYF; v_gene: TRBV20-1; len: 15; j_gene: TRBJ2-3; d_gene: NA; abundance: many
CDR3nt: TGTGCCAGCAGCGTAGAGGCACGGAGGCAGGACCAGTTCTTC; CDR3aa: CASSVEARRQDQFF; v_gene: TRBV9; len: 14; j_gene: TRBJ2-1; d_gene: NA; abundance: NA